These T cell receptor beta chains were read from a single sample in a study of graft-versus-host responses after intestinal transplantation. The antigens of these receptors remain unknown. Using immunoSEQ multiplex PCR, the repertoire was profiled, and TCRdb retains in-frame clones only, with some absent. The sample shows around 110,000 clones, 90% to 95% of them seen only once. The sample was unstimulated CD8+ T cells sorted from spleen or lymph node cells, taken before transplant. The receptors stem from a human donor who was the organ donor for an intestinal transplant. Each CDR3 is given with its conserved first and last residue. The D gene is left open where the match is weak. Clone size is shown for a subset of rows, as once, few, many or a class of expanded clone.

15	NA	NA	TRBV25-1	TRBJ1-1	CASSDRLDRQDEAFF	TGTGCCAGCAGTGACCGCCTCGACAGGCAGGATGAAGCTTTCTTT
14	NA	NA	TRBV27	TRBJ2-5	CASSPTPAEETQYF	TGTGCCAGCAGTCCGACCCCAGCGGAAGAGACCCAGTACTTC
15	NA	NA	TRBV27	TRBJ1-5	CASSLGSSGNQPQHF	TGTGCCAGCAGTTTAGGGAGTTCTGGCAATCAGCCCCAGCATTTT
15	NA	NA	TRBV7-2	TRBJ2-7	CASSLGSQGTYEQYF	TGTGCCAGCAGCTTAGGTTCCCAGGGAACCTACGAGCAGTACTTC
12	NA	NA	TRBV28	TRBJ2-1	CASSPESNEQFF	TGTGCCAGCAGCCCCGAGAGCAATGAGCAGTTCTTC
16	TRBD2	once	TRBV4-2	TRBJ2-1	CASSQETAGASNEQFF	TGTGCCAGCAGCCAAGAAACTGCGGGAGCCTCTAATGAGCAGTTCTTC
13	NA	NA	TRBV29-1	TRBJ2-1	CSVDVEQRGEQFF	TGCAGCGTCGACGTCGAACAGCGAGGCGAGCAGTTCTTC
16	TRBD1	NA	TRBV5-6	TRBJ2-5	CASSSPRQGRGETQYF	TGTGCCAGCAGCTCACCAAGACAGGGGAGAGGAGAGACCCAGTACTTC
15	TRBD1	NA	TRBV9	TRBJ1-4	CASSATGGAGEKLFF	TGTGCCAGCAGCGCGACAGGGGGCGCGGGAGAAAAACTGTTTTTT
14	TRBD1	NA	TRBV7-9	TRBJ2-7	CASSTTGANYEQYF	TGTGCCAGCAGCACGACAGGGGCGAACTACGAGCAGTACTTC
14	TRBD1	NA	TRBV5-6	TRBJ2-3	CASSTGTVGDTQYF	TGTGCCAGCAGCACTGGGACAGTGGGAGATACGCAGTATTTT
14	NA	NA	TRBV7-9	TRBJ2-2	CASILNSGTGELFF	TGTGCCAGCATCCTCAACTCCGGCACCGGGGAGCTGTTTTTT
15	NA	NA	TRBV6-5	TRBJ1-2	CASRVRGNEDYGYTF	TGTGCCAGCCGTGTTCGAGGGAATGAGGACTATGGCTACACCTTC
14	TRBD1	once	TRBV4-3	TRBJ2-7	CASSQAQGAYEQYF	TGCGCCAGCAGCCAAGCGCAGGGGGCGTACGAGCAGTACTTC
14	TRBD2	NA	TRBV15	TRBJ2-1	CATSIAGAYNEQFF	TGTGCCACCAGCATAGCGGGAGCCTACAATGAGCAGTTCTTC
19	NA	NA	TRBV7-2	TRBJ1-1	CASSFDRDIATPMNTEAFF	TGTGCCAGCAGCTTCGACCGGGACATTGCCACTCCCATGAACACTGAAGCTTTCTTT
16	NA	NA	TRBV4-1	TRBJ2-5	CASSPRWWSGAREQYF	TGCGCCAGCAGCCCTAGATGGTGGAGTGGGGCCCGGGAGCAGTACTTC
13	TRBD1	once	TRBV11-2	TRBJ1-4	CASSPGAGGKLFF	TGTGCCAGCAGCCCCGGGGCAGGGGGAAAACTGTTTTTT
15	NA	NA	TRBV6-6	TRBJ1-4	CANSYFGSGKEKLFF	TGTGCCAACAGTTACTTCGGGTCAGGGAAAGAAAAACTGTTTTTT
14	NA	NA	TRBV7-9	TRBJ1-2	CASSPPVVGYGYTF	TGTGCCAGCAGCCCACCTGTGGTAGGCTATGGCTACACCTTC
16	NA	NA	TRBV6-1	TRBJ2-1	CASSEYRDMWGDEQFF	TGTGCCAGCAGTGAATATAGGGACATGTGGGGCGATGAGCAGTTCTTC
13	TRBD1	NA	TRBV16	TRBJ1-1	CASSQYRGTEAFF	TGTGCCAGCAGCCAATACAGGGGCACTGAAGCTTTCTTT
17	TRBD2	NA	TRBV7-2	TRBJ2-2	CASSLWLGLAFPGELFF	TGTGCCAGCAGCTTATGGCTGGGACTAGCGTTCCCCGGGGAGCTGTTTTTT
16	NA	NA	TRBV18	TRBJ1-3	CASSPRDPSSGNTIYF	TGTGCCAGCTCACCCCGGGACCCGAGCTCTGGAAACACCATATATTTT